This T cell receptor beta chain was recorded in a study of blood T cell repertoires in COVID-19. Overall study context: Sources were T cells, B-cell-depleted T cells, or PBMCs; the material itself was cDNA or gDNA.

Enrolled during active infection, Seattle patients were then followed longitudinally. Per the germline V gene, CDR1 is MGHRA and CDR2 is YSYEKL. V lost 3 bases, J lost 2 bases, and 16 bases lay in between. This CDR3 spans 16 amino acids. Profiled with immunoSEQ multiplex PCR; TCRdb holds only in-frame clones, not every one. The sample comprises about 130,000 clones, roughly 92% of which are singletons, and 2.1% rests with the top ten. The rearrangement uses TRBV4-1 and TRBJ1-1; D not resolved. The sample was peripheral blood. This sequence originates from a man between 50 and 59 years old with COVID-19, enrolled during active disease. CDR3 coding DNA: TGCGCCAGCAGCCAGGGCCAATTACAGCCTAACACTGAAGCTTTCTTT. Translation: CASSQGQLQPNTEAFF.